The T cell receptor beta chain under discussion was sequenced for a study of early T cells in non-severe SARS-CoV-2 infection. Broader study findings: Matching with VDJdb favored anti-spike CD8 responses (missing private and CD4 specificities).

Each cDNA molecule carried a unique molecular identifier. One entry per CDR3 protein results from TCRdb running MiXCR on the 5' RACE reads. The sample consists of 55,000 to 65,000 distinct CDR3 sequences, around 16% of them appearing once. Germline CDR1 reads SGDLS; CDR2 reads YYNGEE. This CDR3 has 15 residues. After removal of 4 bases from V and 2 bases from J, the junction contained 5 bases not matched to a gene. This clonotype was observed many times. Its antigen is unidentified. The sample here was whole blood, taken at baseline. This receptor was identified in an adult who was a healthcare worker with PCR-confirmed SARS-CoV-2 infection or an uninfected control (not recorded which). The gene calls are TRBV9 and TRBJ2-3; 9 bases are shared with TRBD1. CDR3 loop: CASSSRDRVTDTQYF. The CDR3 coding sequence is TGTGCCAGCAGCTCCCGGGACAGGGTCACAGATACGCAGTATTTT.